These 8 T cell receptor beta chains were sequenced from one sample in a study of blood T cell repertoires in COVID-19 (dated by TCRdb to 2018 to 2020). The library came from the immunoSEQ multiplex PCR assay. TCRdb re-hosts the immuneACCESS table, in-frame sequences only. Its copies lack some clones; in the studies checked, an unresolved V gene accounts for under half of them, and the cause for the rest is not known. This sample lists 200,000 to 250,000 clones; roughly 86% were detected once. 7.5% to 8% of the sample belongs to the ten largest clones. Sequencing was performed on peripheral blood. The receptors were gathered from a woman aged 50 to 65 with active or convalescent COVID-19.

This sequence joins TRBV5-6 and TRBJ2-7; 7 nucleotides agree with TRBD2. From germline, CDR1 is SGHDT and CDR2 YYEEEE. The junction had 12 bases not matched to a gene; V was cut back by 4 bases and J by 2 bases. The CDR3 loop spans 16 amino acids. The CDR3 DNA sequence: TGTGCCAGCAGCCCCCGTGCGACTAGCCGGCCCTACGAGCAGTACTTC. It is translated as CASSPRATSRPYEQYF.

The CDR3 is CASSTFKADSNEKLFF. The DNA for the CDR3 is TGTGCCAGTAGTACCTTCAAAGCGGACTCTAATGAAAAACTGTTTTTT. This sequence joins TRBV19 and TRBJ1-4; D remains unclear. V lost 4 bases and J lost 3, with 15 bases in between. CDR1 and CDR2 (germline): LNHDA, SQIVND (reference sequence). The CDR3 extends over 16 amino acids.

This sequence joins TRBV27 and TRBJ1-1, with D perhaps matching TRBD1 (6 bases). Looked up from germline, CDR1 is MNHEY and CDR2 is SMNVEV (reference sequence). CDR3 length: 17 residues. Between the trimmed V and J ends, which lost 0 bases and 2 bases, there was a span of 16 bases. The CDR3 sequence is CASSLSITGFGNTEAFF. The CDR3 nucleotides read TGTGCCAGCAGTTTATCGATTACAGGGTTTGGAAACACTGAAGCTTTCTTT.

The V and J genes are TRBV14 and TRBJ1-1, with TRBD1 identical over 9 bases. Germline assignment: CDR1 SGHDN and CDR2 FVKESK. This CDR3 has 16 amino acids. The J segment lost 3 bases and the V segment lost 2 bases, leaving 7 bases of the junction unmatched. As DNA, the CDR3 is TGTGCCAGCAGCCAACCTGGGACAGGGAGGGACACTGAAGCTTTCTTT. Translation: CASSQPGTGRDTEAFF.

This chain joins TRBV2 and TRBJ1-1; 9 nucleotides align to TRBD1. CDR1 and CDR2 from the germline V gene are SNHLY and FYNNEI. The CDR3 is made up of 12 amino acids. V shed 6 bases, J shed 12 bases, and the junction held 8 bases outside the gene matches. DNA for the CDR3: TGTGCCAGCAGGAGGGACAGGGAAGGAACTTTCTTT. Its protein is CASRRDREGTFF.

This chain uses TRBV10-3 with TRBJ1-6; possibly TRBD1 for D (5 bases). V gave up 6 bases and J gave up 5 bases, with 11 bases separating them. In germline, CDR1 is ENHRY, CDR2 SYGVKD. The CDR3 extends over 14 amino acids. CDR3 residues: CAISPSGNNSPLHF. The CDR3 nucleotides are TGTGCCATCAGCCCATCAGGGAATAATTCACCCCTCCACTTT.

This chain uses TRBV3-1 (or the pseudogene TRBV3-2) with TRBJ1-1, with 7 bases fitting TRBD1. CDR1 and CDR2 from the germline V gene are LGHDT and YNNKEL (reference sequence). The CDR3 extends over 16 amino acids. Unmatched junction bases numbered 14, after V lost 1 base and J lost 9 bases. The CDR3 DNA is TGTGCCAGCAGCCAAGGGGGTAGGGGGCCGGGGATGAAAGCTTTCTTT. Its translation is CASSQGGRGPGMKAFF.

The chain couples TRBV7-9 to TRBJ2-5; 9 bases map to TRBD1. The CDR3 loop spans 17 amino acids. Germline-derived CDR1 and CDR2 are SEHNR and FQNEAQ (reference sequence). V lost 5 bases to trimming and J lost 6 bases; unmatched junction nucleotides: 16. CDR3 nucleotide sequence: TGTGCCAGCAGCCCCGAGACCTGGACAGGGGCGGTAAAGACCCAGTACTTC. Amino acid sequence: CASSPETWTGAVKTQYF.